The 18 T cell receptor beta chains presented below share a single source sample, sequenced in a study of control samples from healthy donors and cancer patients. The protocol was immunoSEQ multiplex PCR, while the TCRdb copy is restricted to in-frame clones and leaves out a portion. The sample includes around 72,000 clones, around four fifths of them seen just once. Sequenced material: blood. All receptors come from a man aged 50-59 years in good health.

The chain joins TRBV7-3 to TRBJ2-2, with D possibly TRBD2 on 6 matching bases. Between the trimmed V and J ends, which lost 1 base and 1 base, there was a span of 10 bases. Germline-derived CDR1 and CDR2 are SGHTA and FQGTGA. The CDR3 is 16 residues long. The CDR3 is CASSLNTGRNTGELFF. CDR3 DNA: TGTGCCAGCAGCTTAAATACCGGGAGGAACACCGGGGAGCTGTTTTTT.

The chain recombines TRBV7-2 with TRBJ1-1; TRBD1 is a possible D gene (6 bases). Trimming left V 5 bases short and J 8 bases short, with 15 bases between. The CDR3 has 13 residues. Germline V gene data show CDR1 as SGHTA and CDR2 as FQGNSA. CDR3 protein: CASSLIQGIEAFF. The CDR3, as DNA: TGTGCCAGCAGCCTAATACAGGGCATCGAAGCTTTCTTT.

The chain joins TRBV5-8 to TRBJ2-3; D may be TRBD1 (6 bases). CDR1 and CDR2 from the germline V gene are SGHTS and YDEGEE. The CDR3 contains 15 residues. Trimming stripped 3 bases from V and 0 bases from J, with 11 bases between. The CDR3 loop reads CASSSRTVSTDTQYF. The DNA of the CDR3 is TGTGCCAGCAGCTCAAGGACAGTTAGCACAGATACGCAGTATTTT.

The chain couples TRBV15 to TRBJ1-1; 9 nucleotides align to TRBD1. From germline, CDR1 is LNHNV and CDR2 YYDKDF (reference sequence). After removal of 4 bases from V and 1 base from J, the junction contained 7 bases not matched to a gene. The CDR3 covers 16 residues. DNA of the CDR3: TGTGCCACCAGCACCAGGACAGGGGAGAGGAACACTGAAGCTTTCTTT. Translation gives CATSTRTGERNTEAFF.

This clone was observed a handful of times. The chain employs TRBV5-1 and TRBJ2-7, with 10 bases fitting TRBD1. The CDR3 spans 16 residues. Germline V gene sequence: CDR1 SGHRS, CDR2 YFSETQ. V lost 3 bases, J lost 2 bases, and 8 bases stayed unmatched. CDR3 sequence reads: CASSSARDRGPYEQYF. The CDR3 DNA follows: TGCGCCAGCAGCTCGGCCCGGGACAGGGGCCCCTACGAGCAGTACTTC.

J is TRBJ1-5 and V is TRBV4-1, with TRBD1 as a possible D gene (6 bases). The germline CDR1 and CDR2 sequences are MGHRA and YSYEKL. V lost 2 bases and J 4 bases, leaving 12 bases between the germline ends. CDR3 length equals 15 residues. This CDR3 is CASSQFGQLNQPQHF. As DNA, the CDR3 is TGCGCCAGCAGCCAATTTGGACAGCTTAATCAGCCCCAGCATTTT.

The gene calls are TRBV5-1 and TRBJ2-7; D is ambiguous. The V and J ends lost 3 bases and 6 bases respectively, with 13 bases between them. CDR3 length equals 13 residues. The germline CDR1 and CDR2 sequences are SGHRS and YFSETQ. CDR3 loop: CASSSRSPSEQYF. CDR3 sequence (DNA): TGCGCCAGCAGCTCCCGTAGCCCGTCCGAGCAGTACTTC.

This chain connects TRBV28 to TRBJ2-3; 8 bases agree with TRBD1. V shed 4 bases and J 1 base; nucleotides not matched to a gene: 10. This CDR3 contains 17 residues. Per germline, CDR1 MDHEN and CDR2 SYDVKM. The CDR3 nucleotides read TGTGCCAGCAGTTCCCTCCGAGGACAGGGCCGCACAGATACGCAGTATTTT. Amino acids: CASSSLRGQGRTDTQYF.

V gene TRBV7-9 combines with J gene TRBJ1-6; a weak D match, TRBD1 (5 bases). CDR1 and CDR2 (germline): SEHNR, FQNEAQ (reference sequence). Trimming took off 3 bases at V and 8 bases at J, with 14 bases between the two ends. The CDR3 runs to 15 residues. The CDR3 nucleotides are TGTGCCAGCAGCTTTTTTGGTCGGGGGTATTCACCCCTCCACTTT. Its translation is CASSFFGRGYSPLHF.

The rearrangement joins TRBV7-2 to TRBJ1-1; D possibly corresponds to TRBD1 (6 bases). Germline loops: CDR1 SGHTA, CDR2 FQGNSA. The V and J ends lost 1 base and 5 bases respectively, with 14 bases between them. This CDR3 comprises 15 residues. CDR3 in DNA: TGTGCCAGCAGCTTAGATGGATCGAGGGGGACTGAAGCTTTCTTT. Translation gives CASSLDGSRGTEAFF.

CDR3 residues: CASSSSTWREAFF. The CDR3, as DNA: TGTGCCAGCAGCTCATCGACTTGGAGAGAAGCTTTCTTT. This chain uses TRBV9 with TRBJ1-1; D is undetermined. Germline V lookup: CDR1 SGDLS, CDR2 YYNGEE. The length of the CDR3 is 13 residues. V lost 4 bases and J 8 bases, leaving 15 bases between the germline ends.

The V gene is TRBV3-1 (or the pseudogene TRBV3-2), the J gene TRBJ1-1; a weak D match, TRBD1 (5 bases). V lost 4 bases and J lost 0, with 12 bases in between. The CDR3 has 15 residues. The germline CDR1 and CDR2 sequences are LGHDT and YNNKEL (reference sequence). CDR3 amino acids: CASSPGGNMNTEAFF. The CDR3 DNA reads as TGTGCCAGCAGCCCCGGGGGGAACATGAACACTGAAGCTTTCTTT.

This clone occurred once. V usage is TRBV18 and J usage is TRBJ2-1; unclear D gene. With 0 bases removed from V and 8 bases from J, the gap between germline ends came to 20 bases. The germline V gene has CDR1 KGHSH and CDR2 LQKENI. This CDR3 is built from 17 residues. CDR3 sequence (DNA): TGTGCCAGCTCACCACCGGCGCCCACGAGAAGGGCCGATGAGCAGTTCTTC. Translated: CASSPPAPTRRADEQFF.

This chain's CDR3 is CASSIDEFYEQYF. The CDR3, as DNA: TGTGCCAGTAGTATAGATGAGTTCTACGAGCAGTACTTC. The chain joins TRBV19 to TRBJ2-7; the D is unclear. Looked up from germline, CDR1 is LNHDA and CDR2 is SQIVND (reference sequence). The CDR3 sequence is 13 residues long. The V end lost 0 bases, the J end lost 3 bases, and 6 bases lay between the germline ends. Together with reference TRBV19 and TRBJ2-7, the CDR3 gives the full variable domain: DGGITQSPKYLFRKEGQNVTLSCEQNLNHDAMYWYRQDPGQGLRLIYYSQIVNDFQKGDIAEGYSVSREKKESFPLTVTSAQKNPTAFYLCASSIDEFYEQYFGPGTRLTVT.

This rearrangement joins TRBV19 to TRBJ2-7; D unclear. Looked up from germline, CDR1 is LNHDA and CDR2 is SQIVND (reference sequence). CDR3 length: 17 amino acids. Between the trimmed V and J ends, which lost 0 bases and 0 bases, there was a span of 15 bases. The CDR3 coding sequence is TGTGCCAGTAGTATAGAGCTTGGGCGACGGAGCTCCTACGAGCAGTACTTC. Protein product: CASSIELGRRSSYEQYF.

This clone has more than one count but fewer than ten. The chain carries TRBV2 and TRBJ1-5; unclear D gene. Germline CDR1 and CDR2: SNHLY and FYNNEI. V dropped 4 bases and J dropped 1 base, with 8 bases sitting between them. The CDR3 extends over 14 amino acids. CDR3 in DNA: TGTGCCAGCAGTGGCACCCGAAGCAATCAGCCCCAGCATTTT. It encodes CASSGTRSNQPQHF.

This chain links TRBV18 with TRBJ2-5; D is perhaps TRBD2 (5 bases). The germline V and J ends were trimmed by 2 bases and 1 base, with 11 bases remaining between them. The CDR3 spans 15 residues. The germline V gene encodes CDR1 KGHSH and CDR2 LQKENI. DNA of the CDR3: TGTGCCAGCTCACCAAGGAGCGGCTCCCAAGAGACCCAGTACTTC. Residues: CASSPRSGSQETQYF.

This chain joins TRBV7-2 and TRBJ2-5, with 10 positions matching TRBD2. Germline trimming cut 3 bases from V and 5 bases from J; bases unmatched to any gene: 3. CDR3 length equals 14 residues. In germline, CDR1 is SGHTA, CDR2 FQGNSA. The CDR3, as DNA: TGTGCCAGCAGCTTGGGACTAGCGTTGGAGACCCAGTACTTC. This encodes CASSLGLALETQYF.